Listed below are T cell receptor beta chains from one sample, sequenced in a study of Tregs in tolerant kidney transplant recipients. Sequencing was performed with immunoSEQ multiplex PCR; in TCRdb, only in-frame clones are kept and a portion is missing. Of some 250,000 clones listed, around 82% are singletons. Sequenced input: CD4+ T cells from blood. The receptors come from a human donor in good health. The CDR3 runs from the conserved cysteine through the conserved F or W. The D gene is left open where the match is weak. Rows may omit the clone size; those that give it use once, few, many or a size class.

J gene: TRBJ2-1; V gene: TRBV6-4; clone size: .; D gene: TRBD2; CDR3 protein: CASSKLAGSSYNEQFF; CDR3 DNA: TGTGCCAGCAGTAAACTAGCGGGTAGCTCCTACAATGAGCAGTTCTTC
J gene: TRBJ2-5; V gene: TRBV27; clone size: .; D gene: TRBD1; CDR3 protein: CASSLSPGTGGAAQYF; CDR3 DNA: TGTGCCAGCAGTTTATCCCCCGGGACAGGGGGCGCGGCCCAGTACTTC
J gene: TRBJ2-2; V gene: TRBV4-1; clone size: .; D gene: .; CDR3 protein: CASSPILRNPGELFF; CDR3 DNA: TGCGCCAGCAGCCCGATCTTACGAAACCCCGGGGAGCTGTTTTTT
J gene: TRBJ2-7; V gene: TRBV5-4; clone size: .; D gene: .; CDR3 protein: CASSSRDGDIGGQYF; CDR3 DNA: TGTGCCAGCAGCTCTCGGGACGGAGACATCGGGGGGCAGTACTTC
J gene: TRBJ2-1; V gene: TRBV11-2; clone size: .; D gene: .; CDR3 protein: CASDRNNEQFF; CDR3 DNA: TGTGCCTCCGACCGGAACAATGAGCAGTTCTTC
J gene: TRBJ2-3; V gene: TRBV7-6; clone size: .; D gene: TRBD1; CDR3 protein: CASSLVGTGADTQYF; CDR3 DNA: TGTGCCAGCAGCTTAGTCGGGACAGGGGCAGATACGCAGTATTTT
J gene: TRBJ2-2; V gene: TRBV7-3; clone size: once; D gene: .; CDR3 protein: CASSPPGVTGELFF; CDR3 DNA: TGTGCCAGCAGCCCCCCCGGCGTCACCGGGGAGCTGTTTTTT
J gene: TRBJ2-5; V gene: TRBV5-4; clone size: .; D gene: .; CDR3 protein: CASSLVSLPLHTQYF; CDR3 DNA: TGTGCCAGCAGCTTGGTCTCTTTGCCTCTACACACCCAGTACTTC
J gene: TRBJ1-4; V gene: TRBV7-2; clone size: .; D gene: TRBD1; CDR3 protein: CASSLERTGSREKLFF; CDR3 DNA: TGTGCCAGCAGCTTAGAAAGGACAGGGTCAAGAGAAAAACTGTTTTTT
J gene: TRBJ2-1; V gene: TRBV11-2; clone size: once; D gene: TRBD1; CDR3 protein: CASSFRRQGAFYEQFF; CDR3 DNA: TGTGCCAGCAGCTTCCGCCGACAGGGGGCTTTCTATGAGCAGTTCTTC
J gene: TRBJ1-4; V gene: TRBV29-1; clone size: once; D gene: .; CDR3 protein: CSVEVGGGGEKLFF; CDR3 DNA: TGCAGCGTTGAAGTTGGAGGGGGTGGTGAAAAACTGTTTTTT
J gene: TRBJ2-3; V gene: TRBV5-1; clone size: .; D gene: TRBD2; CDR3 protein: CASSVLAGGPDTQYF; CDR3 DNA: TGCGCCAGCAGCGTACTAGCGGGGGGACCAGATACGCAGTATTTT
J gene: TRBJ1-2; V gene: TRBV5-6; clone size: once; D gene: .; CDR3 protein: CASSLGLGGGYTF; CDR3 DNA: TGTGCCAGCAGCTTGGGTCTGGGGGGTGGCTACACCTTC
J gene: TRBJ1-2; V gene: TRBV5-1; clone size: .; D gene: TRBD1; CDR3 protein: CASSFDRGSDYGYTF; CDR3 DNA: TGCGCCAGCAGCTTTGACAGGGGGTCGGACTATGGCTACACCTTC
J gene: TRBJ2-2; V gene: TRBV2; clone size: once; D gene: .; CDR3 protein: CASSEARGTGELFF; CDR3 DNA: TGTGCCAGCAGTGAAGCCAGGGGTACCGGGGAGCTGTTTTTT
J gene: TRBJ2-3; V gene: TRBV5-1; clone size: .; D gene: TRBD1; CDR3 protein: CASSLGDRRSTDTQYF; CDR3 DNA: TGCGCCAGCAGCTTGGGGGACAGGCGGAGCACAGATACGCAGTATTTT
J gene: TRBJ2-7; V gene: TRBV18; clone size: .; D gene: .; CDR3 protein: CASSPRGSLEGQYF; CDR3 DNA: TGTGCCAGCTCACCCCGGGGAAGTCTCGAGGGGCAGTACTTC
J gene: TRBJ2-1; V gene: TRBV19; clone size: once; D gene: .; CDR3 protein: CASSIRTISYNEQFF; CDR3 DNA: TGTGCCAGTAGTATTCGGACAATCTCCTACAATGAGCAGTTCTTC
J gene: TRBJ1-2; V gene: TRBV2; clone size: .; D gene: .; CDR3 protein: CASSPQRETNYGYTF; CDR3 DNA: TGTGCCAGCAGCCCACAGCGGGAGACTAACTATGGCTACACCTTC
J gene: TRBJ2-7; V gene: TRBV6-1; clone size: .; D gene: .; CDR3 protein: CASSERWDEQYF; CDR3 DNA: TGTGCCAGCAGTGAACGCTGGGACGAGCAGTACTTC
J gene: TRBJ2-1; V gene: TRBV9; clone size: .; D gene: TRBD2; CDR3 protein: CASSFGLAGGWDEQFF; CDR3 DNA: TGTGCCAGCAGCTTCGGACTAGCGGGGGGGTGGGATGAGCAGTTCTTC
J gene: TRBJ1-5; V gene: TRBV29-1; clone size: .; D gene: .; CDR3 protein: CSVSEAYNQPQHF; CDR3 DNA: TGCAGCGTCTCCGAAGCCTACAATCAGCCCCAGCATTTT
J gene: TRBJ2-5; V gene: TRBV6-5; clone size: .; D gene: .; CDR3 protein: CASKTGAKETQYF; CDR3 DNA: TGTGCCAGCAAGACGGGGGCTAAAGAGACCCAGTACTTC
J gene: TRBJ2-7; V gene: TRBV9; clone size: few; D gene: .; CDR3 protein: CASSVDLGVYEQYF; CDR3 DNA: TGTGCCAGCAGCGTAGATTTGGGGGTCTACGAGCAGTACTTC
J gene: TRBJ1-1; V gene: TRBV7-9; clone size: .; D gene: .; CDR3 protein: CASSLATNTEAFF; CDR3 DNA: TGTGCCAGCAGCTTAGCCACTAACACTGAAGCTTTCTTT
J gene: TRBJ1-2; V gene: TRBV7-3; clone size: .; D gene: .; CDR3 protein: CASSLTRDHGRNYGYTF; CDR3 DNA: TGTGCCAGCAGCTTGACCCGGGACCATGGGCGGAACTATGGCTACACCTTC
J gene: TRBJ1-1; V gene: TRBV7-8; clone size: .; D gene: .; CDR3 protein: CASSLAKPQGGTEAFF; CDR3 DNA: TGTGCCAGCAGCTTAGCGAAACCCCAGGGCGGCACTGAAGCTTTCTTT
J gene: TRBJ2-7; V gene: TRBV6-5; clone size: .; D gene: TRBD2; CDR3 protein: CASGRLAGAYEQYF; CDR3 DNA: TGTGCCAGCGGTAGACTAGCGGGAGCTTACGAGCAGTACTTC